This TCR beta chain was documented in a study of control samples from healthy donors and cancer patients. Profiling relied on immunoSEQ multiplex PCR, and the TCRdb table lists in-frame clones only, not all of them. The data show around 120,000 clones, around 87% seen once. Trimming removed 5 bases from V and 5 bases from J; junction bases left unmatched: 6. Germline CDR1 reads SGHNT; CDR2 reads YYREEE (reference sequence). There are 15 residues in the CDR3. The sequenced sample was PBMCs. The genes are TRBV5-4 and TRBJ2-2; 10 nucleotides line up with TRBD1. The source of this sequence is a woman between 50 and 59 years old with colorectal cancer. This CDR3 reads CASREGTGETGELFF. CDR3 in DNA: TGTGCCAGCAGGGAGGGGACAGGGGAAACCGGGGAGCTGTTTTTT.